These T cell receptor beta chains were read from a single sample in a study of identical twins. TCRdb re-analysed the 5' RACE reads in MiXCR, keeping a single row per CDR3 protein. The sample yields some 300,000 distinct CDR3 sequences, 9% to 15% seen once. Another study also made use of these data, one on yellow fever vaccine responses in identical twins.

Sequencing was done on a sample of CD8+ T cells sorted from blood. Receptors originate from a woman younger than 30 in good health. Each CDR3 is given with its conserved first and last residue. A D gene is named only where the DNA matches it firmly. Not all rows give a size; the values are once, few, many and, for expanded clones, a class.

15 . TRBJ2-5 few TRBV11-2 CASSLVDRFQETQYF TGTGCCAGCAGCTTAGTCGACAGGTTCCAAGAGACCCAGTACTTC
15 . TRBJ2-5 many TRBV25-1 CASSEWSRDGETQYF TGTGCCAGCAGTGAATGGTCGAGGGACGGGGAGACCCAGTACTTC
17 TRBD2 TRBJ2-7 . TRBV7-8 CASSLDGLAGVWGEQYF TGTGCCAGCAGCTTAGATGGGCTAGCGGGAGTTTGGGGCGAGCAGTACTTC
12 . TRBJ2-1 few TRBV6-2/TRBV6-3 CASSFWDNEQFF TGTGCCAGCAGTTTTTGGGACAATGAGCAGTTCTTC
15 . TRBJ1-3 few TRBV12-3/TRBV12-4 CAIPGRYESGNTIYF TGTGCCATACCAGGCCGATATGAAAGTGGAAACACCATATATTTT
16 . TRBJ2-2 . TRBV7-6 CALISYEGRNTGELFF TGTGCTCTGATATCCTATGAGGGGCGGAACACCGGGGAGCTGTTTTTT
14 . TRBJ1-5 . TRBV11-2 CASSLAGMDQPQHF TGTGCCAGCAGCTTAGCCGGAATGGATCAGCCCCAGCATTTT
16 . TRBJ1-4 . TRBV25-1 CASSEFSRGANEKLFF TGTGCCAGCAGTGAATTTTCCCGAGGGGCTAATGAAAAACTGTTTTTT
19 TRBD1 TRBJ2-3 few TRBV12-5 CASGLSPEKRDRTQDTQYF TGTGCTAGTGGTTTGTCACCCGAAAAGAGGGACAGGACTCAAGATACGCAGTATTTT
15 . TRBJ2-5 many TRBV5-1 CASSLVGQGQETQYF TGCGCCAGCAGCTTGGTAGGGCAGGGACAAGAGACCCAGTACTTC
15 . TRBJ2-7 . TRBV5-1 CASSLTLGERYEQYF TGCGCCAGCAGCTTGACCCTGGGCGAGAGGTACGAGCAGTACTTC
15 . TRBJ2-1 few TRBV9 CASSVGPAAYNEQFF TGTGCCAGCAGCGTAGGACCCGCGGCCTACAATGAGCAGTTCTTC
15 . TRBJ2-7 many TRBV20-1 CSARVPEGGSYEQYF TGCAGTGCTAGAGTTCCTGAGGGCGGCTCCTACGAGCAGTACTTC
11 . TRBJ1-1 few TRBV29-1 CSVGEGTEAFF TGCAGCGTTGGTGAGGGCACTGAAGCTTTCTTT
16 TRBD2 TRBJ2-3 few TRBV5-1 CASSLELAGYTDTQYF TGCGCCAGCAGCTTGGAACTAGCGGGTTACACAGATACGCAGTATTTT
13 . TRBJ2-1 . TRBV29-1 CSVVEGTYNEQFF TGCAGCGTTGTGGAGGGTACCTACAATGAGCAGTTCTTC
14 . TRBJ2-3 . TRBV7-8 CASSFPGYRDTQYF TGTGCCAGCAGCTTTCCAGGTTATAGGGATACGCAGTATTTT
16 . TRBJ2-3 . TRBV7-6 CASSYYSGESTDTQYF TGTGCCAGCAGCTATTATTCGGGGGAGAGCACAGATACGCAGTATTTT
19 TRBD2 TRBJ2-2 . TRBV5-1 CASSLTGLAGINKAGELFF TGCGCCAGCAGCTTGACGGGACTAGCGGGGATAAATAAGGCCGGGGAGCTGTTTTTT
14 . TRBJ2-3 . TRBV3-1 CASSQVGSTDTQYF TGTGCCAGCAGCCAAGTGGGATCAACAGATACGCAGTATTTT
16 . TRBJ2-3 few TRBV11-2 CASSFRGRDEQDTQYF TGTGCCAGCAGCTTCAGAGGGAGAGACGAGCAAGATACGCAGTATTTT
15 TRBD1 TRBJ2-5 few TRBV2 CASSEVAGGVETQYF TGTGCCAGCAGTGAAGTCGCAGGGGGAGTGGAGACCCAGTACTTC
15 TRBD2 TRBJ2-3 few TRBV28 CASSPIAGSTDTQYF TGTGCCAGCAGTCCAATAGCGGGGTCCACAGATACGCAGTATTTT
14 TRBD1 TRBJ2-5 few TRBV20-1 CSARRTGGRETQYF TGCAGTGCTAGAAGGACAGGGGGCCGGGAGACCCAGTACTTC
19 TRBD2 TRBJ2-1 . TRBV28 CASRRIAGAINSSYNEQFF TGTGCCAGCAGGCGGATAGCGGGAGCAATAAACAGCTCCTACAATGAGCAGTTCTTC
16 . TRBJ2-1 few TRBV15 CATSSPLDFSYNEQFF TGTGCCACCAGCAGCCCATTGGACTTCTCCTACAATGAGCAGTTCTTC
15 TRBD1 TRBJ2-7 . TRBV9 CASSPDRGQSYEQYF TGTGCCAGCAGCCCGGACAGGGGGCAGTCCTACGAGCAGTACTTC
14 . TRBJ1-5 few TRBV6-1 CASTRYQSNQPQHF TGTGCCAGCACCAGATACCAGAGCAATCAGCCCCAGCATTTT
12 . TRBJ1-2 . TRBV7-9 CASKDGGDGYTF TGTGCCAGCAAGGACGGGGGAGATGGCTACACCTTC
19 . TRBJ2-4 many TRBV4-1 CASSQDRASTVLAKNIQYF TGCGCCAGCAGCCAAGATCGGGCCAGCACTGTTCTAGCGAAAAACATTCAGTACTTC
17 . TRBJ1-1 few TRBV15 CATSSQGRTVMNTEAFF TGTGCCACCAGCTCTCAGGGCAGGACAGTCATGAACACTGAAGCTTTCTTT
13 . TRBJ1-1 . TRBV6-5 CASSYGFLTEAFF TGTGCCAGCAGTTACGGATTTTTAACTGAAGCTTTCTTT
15 . TRBJ2-1 many TRBV24-1 CATSDLLAGINEQFF TGTGCCACCAGTGATTTGCTGGCGGGGATCAATGAGCAGTTCTTC
12 . TRBJ2-7 many TRBV25-1 CASSETRHEQYF TGTGCCAGCAGTGAAACAAGGCACGAGCAGTACTTC
15 TRBD2 TRBJ2-1 . TRBV20-1 CSARATSGGAGEQFF TGCAGTGCTAGGGCGACTAGCGGGGGGGCGGGTGAGCAGTTCTTC
12 . TRBJ1-1 few TRBV10-2 CASNRQNTEAFF TGCGCCAGCAACCGACAGAACACTGAAGCTTTCTTT
16 . TRBJ2-1 . TRBV7-6 CASSPRDSPPNNEQFF TGTGCCAGCAGCCCCAGGGACTCCCCTCCCAACAATGAGCAGTTCTTC
18 TRBD2 TRBJ2-3 . TRBV6-2/TRBV6-3 CASSYRPRSGDLTDTQYF TGTGCCAGCAGTTACCGCCCTCGGAGCGGGGACCTCACAGATACGCAGTATTTT
18 TRBD2 TRBJ2-1 . TRBV20-1 CSARDSTSGRAVNNEQFF TGCAGTGCTAGAGATTCGACTAGCGGGAGGGCCGTCAACAATGAGCAGTTCTTC
14 . TRBJ2-5 few TRBV25-1 CASSGFGHAETQYF TGTGCCAGCAGTGGGTTTGGGCATGCTGAGACCCAGTACTTC
16 TRBD1 TRBJ2-1 many TRBV29-1 CSVEGSRGLRGIEQFF TGCAGCGTTGAAGGGTCAAGGGGGCTGAGGGGAATTGAGCAGTTCTTC
15 . TRBJ1-4 few TRBV5-1 CASSLAGSLNEKLFF TGCGCCAGCAGCTTGGCGGGGAGTCTGAATGAAAAACTGTTTTTT
16 TRBD2 TRBJ2-5 . TRBV10-3 CAISEGDYPAQETQYF TGTGCCATCAGTGAGGGGGACTACCCCGCCCAAGAGACCCAGTACTTC
11 TRBD2 TRBJ2-7 many TRBV6-5 CASRAGGVQYF TGTGCCAGCAGGGCGGGGGGCGTGCAGTACTTC
12 . TRBJ2-3 . TRBV12-3/TRBV12-4 CASTFSGDTQYF TGTGCCAGCACCTTCTCAGGAGATACGCAGTATTTT
16 TRBD2 TRBJ2-5 many TRBV11-2 CASSSWTSGGEETQYF TGTGCCAGCAGCTCTTGGACTAGCGGGGGGGAAGAGACCCAGTACTTC
15 TRBD1 TRBJ1-1 . TRBV6-5 CASSYATGKYSEAFF TGTGCCAGCAGTTACGCGACAGGGAAGTACAGTGAAGCTTTCTTT
13 TRBD2 TRBJ2-3 . TRBV27 CASSLTSGNTQYF TGTGCCAGCAGTTTAACTAGCGGGAATACGCAGTATTTT
17 . TRBJ1-1 few TRBV19 CASSIDPYRGEDTEAFF TGTGCCAGTAGTATAGATCCCTACAGAGGGGAGGACACTGAAGCTTTCTTT
15 . TRBJ2-1 . TRBV2 CASSGLDSSYNEQFF TGTGCCAGCAGTGGTCTGGATAGCTCCTACAATGAGCAGTTCTTC
16 TRBD2 TRBJ2-2 . TRBV18 CASSPDTSGTVGELFF TGTGCCAGCTCACCAGATACTAGCGGGACGGTCGGGGAGCTGTTTTTT
19 . TRBJ2-1 . TRBV7-6 CASSLARLAAGGPHNEQFF TGTGCCAGCAGCTTAGCGAGACTAGCGGCAGGGGGCCCGCACAATGAGCAGTTCTTC
12 . TRBJ2-7 few TRBV12-3/TRBV12-4 CASSSNYDEQYF TGTGCCAGCAGTTCAAACTACGACGAGCAGTACTTC
15 . TRBJ1-1 few TRBV4-1 CASSQDQGWVAEAFF TGCGCCAGCAGCCAAGATCAGGGGTGGGTTGCTGAAGCTTTCTTT
13 . TRBJ1-1 . TRBV6-1 CASHHQVGTEAFF TGTGCCAGCCATCATCAGGTTGGCACTGAAGCTTTCTTT